The clone carrying this T cell receptor (beta chain) showed up just a few times. V lost 8 bases and J lost 8; bases outside the gene matches: 8. The CDR3 extends over 13 amino acids. CDR1 and CDR2 from the germline V gene are LGHNA and YSLEER. This sample is drawn from a study of T cells in Graves' hyperthyroidism and ophthalmopathy. RNA transcripts were the template for amplifying TCR beta CDR3 regions. TCR CDR3 underwent first-round RT-PCR with the HTBI primer set. TCRdb independently ran MiXCR on the multiplex PCR reads; one entry per CDR3 protein. The sample includes 600,000 or so distinct CDR3 sequences, about 14% of them seen just once.

The specimen was blood. The rearrangement uses TRBV4-3 and TRBJ1-4; 7 bases fit TRBD1. The sequence was collected from a woman in her fifties or sixties with Graves' ophthalmopathy. The CDR3 coding sequence is TGCGCCAGCCAGGGGGGGTATGGAGAAAAACTGTTTTTT. Amino acids: CASQGGYGEKLFF.